This T cell receptor (beta chain) was identified in a study of T cell clonotyping in hematopoietic cell transplantation (dated by TCRdb to the early 2020s). About the study as a whole: Recipient samples taken before transplant were collected after cytoreduction. Patient recruitment ran from September 2015 to January 2017, and follow-up continued until late 2020 or death. The study collected roughly 150 blood samples from 30 to 45 consecutive transplant recipients and their related donors. Broader findings and caveats from the paper: Recipient TCR diversity fell after transplant, with pathologically expanded clonotypes rising progressively from day 30 to day 180. Overlap with donor repertoires was found for only a small fraction of recipient repertoires, with over 95% found to appear de novo at the given depth. Broader TCR repertoire diversity after transplant was predicted by Inverse Simpson Index values from donors and from recipients before transplant. Sample size was limited, and cells were not sorted, so CD4 and CD8 repertoire contributions could not be separated.

In regard to this clone: Its antigen target is currently unknown. Base qualities are missing; no much larger clone stands one base away.

TCR beta CDR3 regions were amplified from genomic DNA with the immunoSEQ assay, a bias-controlled multiplex PCR using V- and J-specific primers. A proprietary barcode and Illumina adapter sequences were added to the CDR3 amplicons in a second PCR step. An Illumina MiSeq instrument was used for sequencing of the CDR3 libraries. In the authors' own workflow: immunoSEQ Analyzer 3.0 was used for export and quality control, with R Bioconductor and Immunarch used for downstream analyses. Repertoire metrics were calculated using only productive rearrangements within the normalized downsampled data set. Clonotypes larger than 5 templates in the normalized cohort were defined as pathologically expanded. The Inverse Simpson Index served as the measure of repertoire diversity. To capture all clonotypes, CMV-specificity analyses were performed on the non-normalized data set. The source is immuneACCESS, and TCRdb retained only in-frame sequences with V and J called. Part of the clones is not carried over; for the studies checked, unresolved V genes explain less than half of this, and the remainder is unexplained. V and J calls and clone size are those listed in that table; D and trimming were worked out from the DNA. Within this sample are roughly 16,000 clones, with approximately 93% of them counted one time only. The ten largest account for less than 2% of the sample.

The sample's time point label, in plain terms: recipient sample about 28 days before transplant, after cytoreduction. Blood from recipients was drawn about 28 days before transplant and again at days 30, 100 and 180 after transplant. Using Nuclei Lysis Solution, genomic DNA was extracted from unfractionated peripheral blood mononuclear cells that were either fresh or cryopreserved. The CDR3 has 13 amino acids, counting the end cysteine and phenylalanine. The entry retains the CDR3 DNA only, 39 bases that are in frame from base 1. V is reduced by 5 bases and J by 4 bases, leaving a spacing of 11 bases between them. From the germline V gene, CDR1 is SGHTA and CDR2 is FQGNSA.

The TCR comes from a man aged 18 to 29 with biphenotypic leukemia. Some clones in this sample may be carry-over from other donors' samples. The chain employs TRBV7-2 and TRBJ2-5, with the D call perhaps TRBD1 or TRBD2, as 6 bases match in each case. The source material was peripheral blood mononuclear cells, sampled before stem cell transplant. The CDR3 loop reads CASSTGRGETQYF. The sequence in DNA is TGTGCCAGCAGCACAGGGCGGGGAGAGACCCAGTACTTC.